The 9 T cell receptor beta chains below come from one sample, sequenced in a study of tumor-infiltrating lymphocytes in primary liver carcinoma (dated by TCRdb to the late 2010s). Without any cell sorting, total RNA and DNA were co-extracted from 20-30 mg of bulk tissue using the AllPrep DNA/RNA mini kit. The sample was run on an Illumina HiSeq 2500. Using a constant-region primer and ProtoScript II reverse transcriptase, TCRbeta-specific cDNA was reverse-transcribed from roughly 460 ng total RNA. The TCRbeta libraries were prepared through three rounds of nested multiplex PCR following a slightly modified ARM-PCR procedure. The first two PCR rounds used multiplex TRBV1-TRBV30 forward primers with a Cbeta reverse primer, each for approximately 11 cycles. TCRdb trimmed public reads at Q25 via fastp, called clones via MiXCR and kept in-frame beta chains. All rows with the same CDR3 protein become a single entry with the most common DNA and genes. The sample table contains 55,000 to 65,000 distinct CDR3 sequences; only one count was recorded for just over 70% of them. Clones ranked in the top ten supply around 50% of the sample.

Sequences were obtained from liver tumor tissue from sampling region 2. The cell subset or site label for this specimen denotes: tumor region T2, inferior pole. The receptors stem from a man in his forties with primary liver carcinoma and hepatitis B virus infection.

This rearrangement joins TRBV5-1 to TRBJ2-1, with D possibly TRBD1 on 6 matching bases. Germline CDR1 and CDR2: SGHRS and YFSETQ. Trimming removed 3 bases at V and 10 bases at J, with 14 bases between. The CDR3 loop spans 13 amino acids. CDR3 sequence (DNA): TGCGCCAGCAGCTCGACGGGACAAGCCGAGCAGTTCTTC. Residues: CASSSTGQAEQFF.

As to this clonotype: The junction differs from germline at one of its ends, possibly a read error. V gene TRBV5-6 combines with J gene TRBJ2-2; TRBD1 agrees at 10 bases. This CDR3 spans 15 amino acids. Germline V gives CDR1 SGHDT, CDR2 YYEEEE. In nucleotides, the CDR3 is TGTGCCAGAAGTATCGGGACAGGGGTCACCGGGGAGCTGTTATTT. Protein: CARSIGTGVTGELLF.

For this clonotype: A much larger clone lies one base from this, so it may be a read error. V gene TRBV5-1 combines with J gene TRBJ2-2; 7 bases fit TRBD1. The CDR3 contains 15 residues. The germline gives CDR1 SGHRS, CDR2 YFSETQ. CDR3 sequence (DNA): TGCGCCAGCAGCCCAGAGAACAGGGGTCACGAGGAGCAGTTTTTT. Translating it yields CASSPENRGHEEQFF.

As concerns this clonotype: This sequence may be a read error, since a much larger clone differs from it by one base. V usage is TRBV11-2 and J usage is TRBJ2-1; a possible D gene is TRBD1 (6 bases). Trimming took off 6 bases at V and 15 bases at J, with 18 bases between the two ends. CDR1 and CDR2 from the germline V gene are SGHAT and FQNNGV. CDR3 length: 12 residues. Here the CDR3 reads CASSPRGGGLFF. The CDR3 nucleotides are TGTGCCAGCAGTCCCAGGGGCGGTGGGCTGTTCTTC.

Comment on this clonotype: In this CDR3 the conserved last residue, phenylalanine or tryptophan, is missing, so a read error is likely. The rearrangement links TRBV10-1 to TRBJ2-3, with TRBD2 as a possible D gene (6 bases). The CDR3 covers 15 residues. Trimming took 6 bases from V and 1 from J, leaving 14 bases between them. Germline assignment: CDR1 WNHNN and CDR2 SYGVQD (reference sequence). CDR3 bases: TGCGCCAGCAGGGATCCGGGAGTTGGCACAGATACGCAGTATTAT. Its protein is CASRDPGVGTDTQYY.

Regarding this clonotype: At one end the junction does not follow the germline gene, possibly because of a read error. In nucleotides, the CDR3 is TGTGCCAGCACCCGGGCCGGGTCCTCCTACGAGCGGTACTTC. This codes for CASTRAGSSYERYF. This rearrangement joins TRBV6-6 to TRBJ2-7; D gene ambiguous. Germline CDR1 and CDR2: MNHNY and SVGAGI (reference sequence). The CDR3 covers 14 residues.

The chain employs TRBV6-6 and TRBJ1-4, with D unclear. The CDR3 is 11 residues long. Per the germline V gene, CDR1 is MNHNY and CDR2 is SVGAGI (reference sequence). Trimming removed 4 bases at V and 10 bases at J, with 7 bases between. The CDR3 is CASSLEGKLFF. The DNA of the CDR3 is TGTGCCAGCAGTTTGGAGGGAAAACTGTTTTTT.

The chain links TRBV29-1 to TRBJ2-7; tentative D call: TRBD2 (6 bases). This CDR3 region has 13 residues. Trimming pared 6 bases from V and 7 bases from J, leaving 19 bases between. The germline gives CDR1 SQVTM, CDR2 ANQGSEA. Here the CDR3 reads CSVGDLPVWEQYF. The CDR3 DNA sequence: TGCAGCGTAGGGGACTTACCTGTCTGGGAGCAGTACTTC.

Of note for this clonotype: The junction does not match germline at one end; this may be a read error. The chain joins TRBV29-1 to TRBJ2-5; TRBD1 is a possible D gene (6 bases). The length of the CDR3 is 13 residues. The germline V gene has CDR1 SQVTM and CDR2 ANQGSEA. In DNA, the CDR3 is TGCAGAGTTGAAGGGACACCCAAAGAGACGCAGTACTTC. This sequence encodes CRVEGTPKETQYF. Full variable domain (remainder filled in from reference TRBV29-1 and TRBJ2-5): SAVISQKPSRDICQRGTSLTIQCQVDSQVTMMFWYRQQPGQSLTLIATANQGSEATYESGFVIDKFPISRPNLTFSTLTVSNMSPEDSSIYLCRVEGTPKETQYFGPGTRLLVL.